The TCR beta chain under discussion was sequenced for a study of cytomegalovirus exposure and HLA in healthy donors listed by TCRdb under 2017. Regarding the research as a whole: An earlier analysis of more than 550 of the donors reported approximately 300 Gb of sequence data and 90 million to 120 million unique TCR beta sequences obtained from 180 million or so T cells. Of the roughly 390 genotyped donors, 75% to 85% were placed in the genetic ancestry cluster associated with self-reported Caucasian donors. To study patterns of TCR occurrence, a later analysis re-analyzed previously published TCR beta repertoires from 700 or so donors and added high-resolution HLA genotyping. A later genetic analysis took genome-wide SNP genotypes for 398 of the 666 donors and used that subset as a discovery cohort. Typing coverage differed by locus: A, B, C, DRB1 and DQB1 were typed in roughly 620-630 donors, DQA1 in about 550, DPA1 in 600 to 610, and DPB1 in 450 to 490. Both class I and class II loci were covered by HLA typing, at four-digit resolution. Every discovery cohort repertoire had been produced on one sequencing platform. Donor age, sex, ethnicity and CMV serostatus were compiled alongside the repertoire data. In an earlier analysis of around 540 of the donors, high-throughput TCR beta sequencing was used to judge whether each TCR beta V gene segment behaved as functional or pseudogenic. To predict cytomegalovirus infection status, the study combined high-throughput TCR immunosequencing, statistical association of individual TCRs with disease status, and machine learning. Four to six DR-DQ haplotypes were handled as single units for association and clustering, since linkage in the cohort was strong. Using immunosequencing, the study profiled T cell repertoires from 666 subjects and related those repertoires to cytomegalovirus serostatus. The study aimed to test whether signatures of past pathogen exposure could be identified by cataloging public T cell receptors. Rather than drawing on any new phenotypic data, the later analysis identified candidate immune exposures from TCR beta sequences and the way those sequences occurred across donors. An early release that covered about 600 HLA-typed donors contained approximately 300 gigabases of sequencing data and around 80 million unique TCR sequences. A separate validation cohort of 100 to 150 different subjects was used in addition to the roughly 720-subject first cohort. Across 300 to 500 genotyped donors of the cohort, an average of about 250,000 unique TCR beta nucleotide sequences per donor were sequenced, and around 20% of those sequences were non-productive.

The cohort comprised some 700 healthy bone marrow donors. All cohort members were sampled while nominally healthy, although unrecorded immune exposures were likely present. The donor tested CMV seropositive, placing the donor among the approximately 290 seropositive members of the cohort. A peripheral blood sample was provided by each donor, and peripheral blood mononuclear cells were used for TCR beta sequencing. Genomic DNA extraction from the blood cell samples was performed with the Qiagen DNeasy Blood Extraction Kit. As concerns this clone: Its antigen has not been determined. Base qualities were left out, and no much larger clone turns up one base away.

From cysteine to phenylalanine, the CDR3 is 15 amino acids long. Only the CDR3 part of the read is kept: 45 bases, read in frame from the first base. V drops 1 base and J drops 7 bases, leaving 12 bases in between. Based on the germline V gene, the CDR1 and CDR2 sequences are SGHRS and YFSETQ. The method was the immunoSEQ multiplex PCR assay. For the multiplex PCR, a mixture combining 60 forward primers for TCR Vbeta segments and 13 reverse primers for TCR Jbeta segments was used. Amplification of the CDR3 region of rearranged TCR beta genes was performed with a multiplex PCR assay on genomic DNA. The Illumina HiSeq System was used to sequence the amplified TCR beta libraries as 87-base-pair reads. The study's own analysis went as follows. A later analysis tallied 75 million to 95 million unique TCR beta chains across the 600 to 700 repertoires, and about 10 million of those chains were shared by two or more donors. Raw reads were error-corrected and collapsed into unique sequences with a nearest-neighbor algorithm that merged closely related sequences to remove PCR and sequencing errors. CDR3 sequences were aligned to IMGT reference sequences to assign V, D and J gene segments. Each retained sequence needed at least a six-nucleotide match to both a V gene segment and a J gene segment. A rearrangement was called productive if the CDR3 had no stop codons and remained in frame with V and J, and every other rearrangement was called non-productive. Following IMGT convention, CDR3 was defined as the stretch from the second conserved V-encoded cysteine up to the conserved J-encoded phenylalanine. Sequences without an unambiguous match to a single V gene segment were excluded from the earlier analysis of about 600 of the donors. In an earlier analysis of roughly 500 of the donors, V segments were called functional above 56.7% productive rearrangements and were called segregating when the between-donor standard deviation exceeded 5%. To diagnose cytomegalovirus status from the catalog of TCR beta chain sequences, a statistical classification framework was built. In a later analysis, TCR nucleotide sequences were compared against IMGT/GENE-DB human TR gene sequences so that V and J genes could be assigned. A later analysis assigned CDR3 sequences and most-parsimonious VDJ recombination scenarios with the TCRdist pipeline. In a later analysis, each TCR beta chain was defined by its CDR3 amino acid sequence together with its V-gene family, and reads lacking a unique V-gene family were excluded. A later analysis removed 500 to 650 highly shared, low-generation-probability nucleotide sequences to deal with suspected cross-contamination and a sequencing artifact. In a later analysis, a clonal expansion index was calculated for each public chain from normalized within-repertoire ranks of inferred template counts. Generation probabilities in a later analysis came from a VDJ recombination model fitted to out-of-frame rearrangements, and those results were checked against IGoR. In a later analysis, TCR-TCR, TCR-HLA and TCR-CMV co-occurrence was scored with hypergeometric tests, and a repertoire-size bias correction was applied to TCR pairs. In a later analysis, false discovery rates were estimated by permuting HLA or CMV assignments 20 times. In a later analysis, co-occurring TCRs were grouped with DBSCAN, and TCRdist sequence similarity was added when clustering was performed within HLA-allele-positive subsets. For co-occurrence clustering, repertoires with fewer than 30,000 or more than 120,000 public chains were excluded, along with about five repertoires with anomalous nucleotide sharing. TCRdb took this table from immuneACCESS and kept in-frame rearrangements with V and J called. Such tables lack part of the clones; where checked against another copy, unresolved V genes explain under half of the gap, and the rest is unexplained. That table is the source of V, J and clone size, and D and trimming were worked out from the DNA. For this sample the table gives around 160,000 clones, of which around 83% were detected only once. The top ten hold around 4.1% of the sample.

Broad study findings and their caveats: The classifier was reported to diagnose cytomegalovirus status with high specificity and sensitivity in both the original cohort and the validation cohort. A later analysis reported that several top co-occurrence clusters appeared linked to parvovirus B19, influenza, CMV and Epstein-Barr virus. When HLA alleles, especially DR and DQ, strongly co-occurred, attributing TCR associations to individual alleles was difficult. HLA typing was unavailable for some donors at each locus, so association tests used only the typed subset. The authors suggested that the approach could potentially be extended to other disease states and immunological phenotypes. In vitro tests confirmed that three of the cytomegalovirus-associated TCR beta chains recognize cytomegalovirus antigens. Because counts were too low, 15 to 20 rarely observed V segments, including chromosome 9 orphons, were excluded from the earlier analysis of 500 to 700 of the donors. A total of fewer than 200 TCR beta chains were listed by the study as associated with cytomegalovirus. In an earlier analysis of fewer than 700 of the donors, most TCR beta V segments appeared in productive rearrangements about 87% or about 30% of the time, broadly matching IMGT annotations. The presence/absence analyses assumed that sequencing depth was roughly uniform across donors, and that assumption may not be true. The sequencing pipeline was judged likely to have produced a cluster of highly shared sequence variants as a technical artifact. A further reported finding was that TCR beta sequences accurately predicted the HLA-A and HLA-B alleles for most subjects in the first cohort. CMV serostatus was the only immune exposure information available for the cohort. Because the 87-base-pair reads could not distinguish some IMGT-functional V segments, including TRBV6-2 and TRBV6-3, those segments were excluded. At a false discovery rate of 0.05, a later analysis linked 15,000 to 20,000 TCR beta sequences to specific HLA alleles. Correlated functional status among segregating V segments might reflect linkage disequilibrium, but an unknown experimental factor could not be ruled out. Most TCR sequences were seen in very few donors, while some public TCRs were found in many individuals. In a later analysis, TCR association rates were found to vary across HLA loci, with the most associated TCRs seen for DRB1 alleles and the fewest for HLA-C alleles. A later genetic analysis associated a missense DCLRE1C variant with V-gene and J-gene trimming of TCR beta chains, and an independent cohort replicated the association. Compared with the roughly 710-donor mean, donors in an Asian-associated ancestry cluster had fewer N-insertions in productive TCRs, according to a later genetic analysis. Most CMV-associated TCR beta chains appeared to be HLA-restricted in a later analysis, and the HLA associations seemed to be driven largely by CMV exposure. In this cohort, only TCR beta chains were sequenced, and detectable features were limited by the absence of alpha or paired-chain data. In a later analysis, HLA-associated TCR beta chains showed more clonal expansion and lower generation probabilities than non-associated chains that were equally common.

The sample consisted of PBMCs. The chain was built from TRBV5-1 and TRBJ1-6; 5 matching bases give a weak D call of TRBD1. The sequence derives from a man between 50 and 59 years old in good health and CMV-seropositive. The CDR3 in this case is CASSLSREGNSPLHF. The nucleotide sequence reads as follows: TGCGCCAGCAGCTTGTCCAGGGAAGGCAATTCACCCCTCCACTTT.